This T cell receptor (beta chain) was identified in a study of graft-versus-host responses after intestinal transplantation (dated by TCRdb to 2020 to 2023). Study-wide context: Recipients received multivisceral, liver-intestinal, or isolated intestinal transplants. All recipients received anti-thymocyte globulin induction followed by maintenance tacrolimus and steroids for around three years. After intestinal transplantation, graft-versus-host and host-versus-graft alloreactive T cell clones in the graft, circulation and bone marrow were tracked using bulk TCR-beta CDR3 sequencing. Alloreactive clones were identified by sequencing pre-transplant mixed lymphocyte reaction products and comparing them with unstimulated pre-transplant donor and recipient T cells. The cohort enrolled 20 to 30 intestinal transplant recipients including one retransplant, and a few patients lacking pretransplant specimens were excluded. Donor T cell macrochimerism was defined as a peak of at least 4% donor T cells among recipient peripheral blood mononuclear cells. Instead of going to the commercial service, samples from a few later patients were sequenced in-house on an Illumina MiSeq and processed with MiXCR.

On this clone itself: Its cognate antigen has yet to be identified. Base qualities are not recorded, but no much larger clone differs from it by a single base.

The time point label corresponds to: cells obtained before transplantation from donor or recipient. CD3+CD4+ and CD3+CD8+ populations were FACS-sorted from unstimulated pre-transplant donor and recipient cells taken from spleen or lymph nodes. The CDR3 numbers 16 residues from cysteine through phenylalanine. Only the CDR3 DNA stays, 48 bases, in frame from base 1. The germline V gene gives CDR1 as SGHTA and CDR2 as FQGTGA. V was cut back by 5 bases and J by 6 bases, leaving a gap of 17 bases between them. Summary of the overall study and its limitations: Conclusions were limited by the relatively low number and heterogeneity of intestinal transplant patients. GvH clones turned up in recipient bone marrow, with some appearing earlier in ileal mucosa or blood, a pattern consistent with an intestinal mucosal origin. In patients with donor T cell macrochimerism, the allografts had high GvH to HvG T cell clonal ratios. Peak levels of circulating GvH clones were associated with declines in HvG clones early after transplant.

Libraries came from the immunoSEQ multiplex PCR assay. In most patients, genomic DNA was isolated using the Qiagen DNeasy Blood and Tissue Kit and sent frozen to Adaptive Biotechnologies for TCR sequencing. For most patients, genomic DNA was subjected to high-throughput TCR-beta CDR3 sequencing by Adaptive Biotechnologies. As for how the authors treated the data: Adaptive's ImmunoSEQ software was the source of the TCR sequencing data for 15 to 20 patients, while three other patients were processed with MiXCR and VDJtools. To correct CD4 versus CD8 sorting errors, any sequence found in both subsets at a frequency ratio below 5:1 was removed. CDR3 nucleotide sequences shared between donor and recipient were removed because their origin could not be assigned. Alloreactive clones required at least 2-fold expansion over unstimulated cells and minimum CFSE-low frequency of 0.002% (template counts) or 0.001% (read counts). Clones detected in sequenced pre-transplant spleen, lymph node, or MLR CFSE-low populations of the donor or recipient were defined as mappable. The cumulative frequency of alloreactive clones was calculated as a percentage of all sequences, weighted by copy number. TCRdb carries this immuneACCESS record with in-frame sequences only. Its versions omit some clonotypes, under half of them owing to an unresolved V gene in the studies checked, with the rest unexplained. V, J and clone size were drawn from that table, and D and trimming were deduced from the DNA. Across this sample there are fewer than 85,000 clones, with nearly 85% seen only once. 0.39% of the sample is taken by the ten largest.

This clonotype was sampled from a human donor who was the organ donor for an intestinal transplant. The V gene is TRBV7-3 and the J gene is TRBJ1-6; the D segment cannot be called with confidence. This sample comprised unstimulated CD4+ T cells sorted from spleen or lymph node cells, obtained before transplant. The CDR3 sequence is CASSPEPMPSNSPLHF. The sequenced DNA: TGTGCCAGCAGCCCAGAACCGATGCCTTCTAATTCACCCCTCCACTTT.